This T cell receptor (beta chain) was observed in a study of Ad26.COV2.S vaccination and SARS-CoV-2 variants. The repertoire was sequenced with immunoSEQ multiplex PCR; TCRdb's copy has only in-frame clones and lacks some. The table has about 220,000 clones, 88% seen once. Treatment indicated: 15 to 20 received Ad26.COV2.S at low or high dose, single or two shots; 5 received placebo; per-sample allocation not given. It was on day 63 after the first vaccine or placebo injection that samples were taken. The donor was a Boston adult aged 18-55 years. The CDR3 runs 17 residues. Trimming at V came to 1 base and at J to 5 bases, leaving 7 bases not matched to a gene. From germline, CDR1 is SGHTA and CDR2 FQGTGA.

The V call is TRBV7-3, the J call TRBJ1-6; TRBD1 matches 8 bases. Sequencing was performed on peripheral blood, taken in a trial of Ad26.COV2.S vaccine versus placebo. This clonotype was sampled from a person aged 18 to 65 who received the Ad26.COV2.S COVID-19 vaccine or a placebo. The DNA of the CDR3 is TGTGCCAGCAGCTTAAGAGGCCAGGGGGCGAATAATTCACCCCTCCACTTT. It translates to CASSLRGQGANNSPLHF.